This T cell receptor (beta chain) was documented in a study of cytomegalovirus exposure and HLA in healthy donors. Study-wide points: A few chains tied to CMV proved CMV antigen-specific in vitro. Reported performance of the classifier showed diagnosis of cytomegalovirus status with high specificity and sensitivity.

The germline CDR1 and CDR2 sequences are SGHRS and YFSETQ. J lost 2 bases, V lost 1 base, and 2 bases had no gene match. This CDR3 has 15 residues. The PCR ran on 60 Vbeta and 13 Jbeta primers. Clones were sequenced by immunoSEQ multiplex PCR, and TCRdb holds only the in-frame ones, with some missing. The sample shows about 190,000 clones, around four fifths of them seen only once. A remark on this clone: Its antigen is as yet unknown.

Donors were nominally healthy when sampled, though unrecorded immune exposures were likely. Sequencing was performed on PBMCs. This chain links TRBV5-1 with TRBJ2-3; 9 bases agree with TRBD2. The receptor comes from a woman under 30 in good health and CMV-seronegative. As DNA, the CDR3 is TGCGCCAGCAGCTTGCCGGGACTAGCCACAGATACGCAGTATTTT. Translated, it gives CASSLPGLATDTQYF. Combining the CDR3 with reference TRBV5-1 and TRBJ2-3 gives the whole variable domain KAGVTQTPRYLIKTRGQQVTLSCSPISGHRSVSWYQQTPGQGLQFLFEYFSETQRNKGNFPGRFSGRQFSNSRSEMNVSTLELGDSALYLCASSLPGLATDTQYFGPGTRLTVL.